One TCR beta chain is described in this entry. This clonotype showed up many times. It has no known antigen specificity. One base away there is no much larger clone; base qualities are not given. The source of the sample is a study of tumor-infiltrating lymphocytes in oesophageal squamous cell carcinoma (dated by TCRdb to the mid-2010s). The CDR3 goes from the cysteine to the phenylalanine over 14 residues. The read is trimmed to its CDR3 DNA, 42 bases read in frame from base 1. CDR1 and CDR2 (WNHNN, SYGVQD) derive from the germline V gene (reference sequence). Trimming removed 4 bases from V and 2 bases from J, leaving 8 bases between the germline ends. Reads for this sample came from an Illumina HiSeq 2000. TCRdb reanalyzed the raw reads on its own, using fastp at Q25 for trimming and MiXCR for clone calling, and kept in-frame beta chains. For every CDR3 protein sequence, its rows merge into one entry that carries the most common genes and DNA. The sample profile shows 9,500 to 14,000 distinct CDR3 sequences; 50% to 65% of them were found once. Of the sample, approximately 54% falls within the top ten clones.

Input material: blood. Recombination connected TRBV10-1 to TRBJ2-2; the D gene assignment is ambiguous. The sequence came from a female donor with esophageal squamous cell carcinoma. The sequenced DNA is TGCGCCAGCAGTGGACTTCTAAACACCGGGGAGCTGTTTTTT. Its protein product is CASSGLLNTGELFF.